The 29 T cell receptor beta chains below come from one sample, sequenced in a study of T cells in Graves' hyperthyroidism and ophthalmopathy. Using RNA transcripts as the source, TCR beta CDR3 regions were amplified. HTBI primers were employed in a first-round RT-PCR of the TCR CDR3. TCRdb re-analysed the multiplex PCR reads in MiXCR, keeping a single row per CDR3 protein. The data show 300,000 to 400,000 distinct CDR3 sequences, with about 21% seen just once and less than 65% held by the top ten. The sequenced sample was blood. These TCRs come from a woman aged 50 to 65 with Graves' hyperthyroidism.

In this sample, this clonotype turned up many times. V is TRBV27 and J is TRBJ2-7; 13 bases agree with TRBD2. Trimming at V came to 5 bases and at J to 3 bases, leaving 7 bases not matched to a gene. CDR1 and CDR2 (germline): MNHEY, SMNVEV (reference sequence). The CDR3 extends over 16 amino acids. CDR3 residues: CASSLRGLAGFYEQYF. CDR3 DNA sequence: TGTGCCAGCAGTCTGCGGGGACTAGCGGGATTCTACGAGCAGTACTTC.

This clonotype has only one observation. The chain joins TRBV7-9 to TRBJ2-3, with TRBD2 matching over 8 bases. The germline CDR1 and CDR2 sequences are SEHNR and FQNEAQ (reference sequence). J gave up 2 bases and V 8 bases, and 9 bases lay outside the gene matches. CDR3 size: 15 residues. For the CDR3, the DNA is TGTGCCAGCCTTCGCCGGGGGGGAGACACAGATACGCAGTATTTT. Protein sequence: CASLRRGGDTDTQYF.

V gene TRBV7-9 combines with J gene TRBJ2-7; 13 positions agree with TRBD2. The CDR3 runs 16 residues. Germline-derived CDR1 and CDR2 are SEHNR and FQNEAQ (reference sequence). The J segment lost 5 bases and the V segment lost 4 bases, leaving 8 bases of the junction unmatched. CDR3 sequence: CASSSAGTSGIHEQYF. DNA for the CDR3: TGTGCCAGCAGCTCTGCCGGGACTAGCGGGATCCACGAGCAGTACTTC.

The chain combines TRBV11-2 with TRBJ2-1; D is uncertain. Germline V lookup: CDR1 SGHAT, CDR2 FQNNGV. The V end lost 6 bases, the J end lost 0 bases, and 15 bases lay between the germline ends. The CDR3 runs 16 residues. The CDR3 is CASSTLSSSSYNEQFF. CDR3 coding DNA: TGTGCCAGCAGTACCCTTTCCTCTAGCTCCTACAATGAGCAGTTCTTC.

The table lists this clonotype with a few counts. This chain joins TRBV12-3 or TRBV12-4 and TRBJ2-4, with D tentatively TRBD1 or TRBD2 (5 bases each). The CDR3 consists of 16 residues. The V end lost 5 bases, the J end lost 8 bases, and 22 bases lay between the germline ends. DNA for the CDR3: TGTGCCAGCAGTCGGATATTCGGGCCCCGAGGGGACATTCAGTACTTC. The encoded protein is CASSRIFGPRGDIQYF.

V and J are TRBV3-1 and TRBJ2-2; no clear D. Trimming pared 1 base from V and 7 bases from J, leaving 16 bases between. Germline V CDR1 and CDR2: LGHDT, YNNKEL (reference sequence). The CDR3 covers 16 residues. The CDR3 region is CASSQGRAPLHGELFF. In DNA form, the CDR3 reads TGTGCCAGCAGCCAAGGACGGGCTCCCCTCCACGGGGAGCTGTTTTTT.

The chain is built from TRBV12-3 or TRBV12-4 and TRBJ2-7; TRBD2 matches 8 bases. The CDR3 spans 17 residues. J gave up 6 bases and V 4 bases, and 17 bases lay outside the gene matches. The CDR3 DNA reads as TGTGCCAGCAGTTCGGTGGTAGGGGCGGGAGGCCCTCTCGAGCAGTACTTC. It yields the protein CASSSVVGAGGPLEQYF.

About this clonotype itself: A much larger clonotype is one base distant, so this may be a read error. The V gene is TRBV11-2, the J gene TRBJ2-3; 9 bases map to TRBD2. The ends lost 7 bases at V and 4 bases at J; junction bases unmatched: 12. CDR1 is SGHAT, CDR2 FQNNGV, per germline. CDR3 length: 16 amino acids. The CDR3 nucleotides read TGTGCCAGCAACCTCTCCCCCAGCGGGAGGTCAGATACGCAGTATTTT. Residues: CASNLSPSGRSDTQYF.

The sample holds many counts of this clonotype. The CDR3 DNA follows: TGTGCCAGCAGCTCAAGAACTAGTGAGCAGTTCTTC. It encodes CASSSRTSEQFF. The chain combines TRBV3-1 with TRBJ2-1, with a possible D match to TRBD2 (5 bases). The germline gives CDR1 LGHDT, CDR2 YNNKEL (reference sequence). The germline V and J ends were trimmed by 5 bases and 9 bases, with 11 bases remaining between them. The CDR3 has 12 residues.

This clonotype was recorded at least ten times. The chain employs TRBV20-1 and TRBJ2-7, with TRBD1 matching 8 bases. Germline CDR1 is DFQATT and CDR2 is SNEGSKA (reference sequence). V shed 6 bases and J 7 bases; nucleotides not matched to a gene: 8. The CDR3 is 12 amino acids. CDR3 in amino acids: CSAPDRASEQYF. CDR3 in DNA: TGCAGTGCCCCGGACAGGGCGAGTGAGCAGTACTTC.

This clonotype was seen at least ten times. The chain uses TRBV6-5 and TRBJ2-5; possible D gene TRBD2, 5 bases. Germline CDR1 is MNHEY and CDR2 is SVGAGI. The V end was cut by 2 bases, the J end by 12 bases, with 16 bases between. This CDR3 comprises 13 residues. CDR3 in amino acids: CASSYAPGFTEYF. The DNA for the CDR3 is TGTGCCAGCAGTTACGCTCCGGGGTTCACCGAGTACTTC.

This clonotype was detected many times. This rearrangement joins TRBV6-1 to TRBJ2-7; TRBD1 might be the D (6 bases). CDR1 is MNHNS and CDR2 is SASEGT in the germline V gene. Trimming removed 6 bases from V and 6 bases from J, with 15 bases in between. This CDR3 region has 13 residues. DNA of the CDR3: TGTGCCAGCAGGACAGGCCAGGGTTTCGAGCAGTACTTC. Protein product: CASRTGQGFEQYF.

The rearrangement uses TRBV7-9 and TRBJ2-1; 14 nucleotides agree with TRBD2. V shed 6 bases, J shed 9 bases, and the junction held 10 bases outside the gene matches. Germline-derived CDR1 and CDR2 are SEHNR and FQNEAQ (reference sequence). This CDR3 is 16 amino acids long. CDR3 amino acids: CASSRMGLAGDTEQFF. In DNA, the CDR3 is TGTGCCAGCAGTCGAATGGGACTAGCGGGAGATACTGAGCAGTTCTTC.

The rearrangement uses TRBV20-1 and TRBJ2-5; TRBD1 is a possible D gene (5 bases). This CDR3 comprises 11 residues. CDR1 DFQATT and CDR2 SNEGSKA come from the germline V gene (reference sequence). Trimming cost V 8 bases and J 4 bases, with 11 bases left between them. Written as DNA, the CDR3 is TGCAGTTCCAACGACAGAGAGACCCAGTACTTC. Its protein is CSSNDRETQYF.

This clonotype was seen many times. The genes are TRBV20-1 and TRBJ2-1, with 10 bases matching TRBD2. CDR3 length equals 16 residues. Unmatched junction bases numbered 16, after V lost 6 bases and J lost 8 bases. The germline V gene has CDR1 DFQATT and CDR2 SNEGSKA (reference sequence). The CDR3 reads CSARPSGRGGWDEQFF. The CDR3, as DNA: TGCAGTGCGAGGCCTAGCGGGAGAGGGGGGTGGGATGAGCAGTTCTTC.

The gene calls are TRBV4-2 and TRBJ2-3, with D possibly being TRBD1 (6 bases). The CDR3 totals 16 residues. V shed 1 base and J shed 5 bases, with 16 bases lying between them. CDR1 LGHNA and CDR2 YNFKEQ come from the germline V gene. CDR3 sequence reads: CASSQATRGGEDTQYF. In nucleotides, the CDR3 is TGTGCCAGCAGCCAAGCAACGAGAGGGGGAGAAGATACGCAGTATTTT.

This clonotype was detected many times. The chain's CDR3 is CASSPNSYEQYF. CDR3 in DNA: TGTGCCAGCTCACCGAACTCCTACGAGCAGTACTTC. The chain has TRBV18 and TRBJ2-7; no clear D gene. Germline V gives CDR1 KGHSH, CDR2 LQKENI. The V and J ends lost 3 bases and 0 bases respectively, with 3 bases between them. The CDR3 consists of 12 residues.

The chain employs TRBV7-6 and TRBJ2-1; a weak D match, TRBD2 (5 bases). Trimming removed 1 base at V and 10 bases at J, with 11 bases between. The CDR3 contains 13 residues. The germline CDR1 and CDR2 sequences are SGHVS and FNYEAQ. CDR3 nucleotides: TGTGCCAGCAGCTTAGAGGAGACTACGGAGCAGTTCTTC. The encoded protein is CASSLEETTEQFF.

Note on this clonotype: As the CDR3 is not closed by the conserved phenylalanine or tryptophan, this likely results from a read error. The chain carries TRBV2 and TRBJ2-7; D uncertain. The CDR3 is 12 residues long. The germline gives CDR1 SNHLY, CDR2 FYNNEI. V shed 6 bases and J shed 3 bases, with 9 bases lying between them. The DNA of the CDR3 is TGTGCCAGCAGCTTAGTCAGCTACGAGCAGTACCTC. Translating it yields CASSLVSYEQYL.

This clonotype was picked up a small number of times. The CDR3 nucleotides read TGTGCCAGCAGCAGGGACGGGCTTAACACCGGGGAGCTGTTTTTT. Encoded protein: CASSRDGLNTGELFF. The chain carries TRBV9 and TRBJ2-2, with D perhaps assigned TRBD1 or TRBD2 (5 bases each). This CDR3 contains 15 residues. Germline CDR1 is SGDLS and CDR2 is YYNGEE. V dropped 4 bases and J dropped 2 bases, with 12 bases sitting between them.

This clonotype was seen a handful of times. The chain is built from TRBV3-1 and TRBJ1-3, with D possibly matching TRBD1 (5 bases). V dropped 4 bases and J dropped 0 bases, with 13 bases sitting between them. The CDR3 runs 16 residues. Germline lookup yields CDR1 LGHDT and CDR2 YNNKEL (reference sequence). The CDR3 is CASSRPRQSSGNTIYF. The CDR3 DNA is TGTGCCAGCAGCCGACCGCGACAGAGCTCTGGAAACACCATATATTTT.

This clonotype has only a few counts. The chain uses TRBV29-1 and TRBJ2-7, with TRBD2 matching 11 bases. Germline trimming cut 3 bases from V and 9 bases from J; bases unmatched to any gene: 7. Germline CDR1 reads SQVTM; CDR2 reads ANQGSEA. CDR3 length: 13 residues. CDR3 nucleotide sequence: TGCAGCGTTGATCAACTAGCGGGAGCAGGGCAGTACTTC. Its protein product is CSVDQLAGAGQYF.

The chain joins TRBV20-1 to TRBJ1-2; TRBD1 matches 8 bases. From germline, CDR1 is DFQATT and CDR2 SNEGSKA (reference sequence). The CDR3 sequence is 13 residues long. Trimming removed 6 bases from V and 2 bases from J; junction bases left unmatched: 5. The CDR3 DNA sequence: TGCAGTGCCCCGGGACAGGAGAACTATGGCTACACCTTC. Translating gives CSAPGQENYGYTF.

This clonotype appeared a few times. The chain combines TRBV19 with TRBJ2-5; 10 bases align to TRBD2. This CDR3 has 17 residues. Germline values: CDR1 LNHDA, CDR2 SQIVND (reference sequence). The ends lost 10 bases at V and 5 bases at J; junction bases unmatched: 19. CDR3 DNA sequence: TGTGCCACCACCCGGGGACCGGGACTAGCGAGCCGGGAGACCCAGTACTTC. Its translation is CATTRGPGLASRETQYF.

This clonotype was counted only a few times. The chain links TRBV28 to TRBJ1-6; unclear D gene. CDR3 length: 14 amino acids. V lost 3 bases to trimming and J lost 7 bases, with 10 bases between them. CDR1 is MDHEN and CDR2 is SYDVKM in the germline V gene. The CDR3 loop reads CASSFNLVNSPLHF. Written as DNA, the CDR3 is TGTGCCAGCAGTTTTAACTTGGTGAATTCACCCCTCCACTTT.

V and J are TRBV28 and TRBJ2-3; 8 bases agree with TRBD1. V shed 8 bases and J 4 bases; nucleotides not matched to a gene: 11. The CDR3 is 15 amino acids. Germline lookup yields CDR1 MDHEN and CDR2 SYDVKM. DNA for the CDR3: TGTGCCAGCGCAACTCAGGGGGCTGGAGCAGATACGCAGTATTTT. Its translation: CASATQGAGADTQYF.

The V and J genes are TRBV4-1 and TRBJ1-4, with a weak D call TRBD1 (6 bases). Trimming took off 0 bases at V and 4 bases at J, with 12 bases between the two ends. This CDR3 is built from 16 residues. Germline CDR1 reads MGHRA; CDR2 reads YSYEKL. CDR3 region: CASSQDWRQVNEKLFF. The CDR3 bases are TGCGCCAGCAGCCAAGATTGGAGACAGGTTAATGAAAAACTGTTTTTT.

This chain uses TRBV20-1 with TRBJ2-1, with TRBD2 matching 10 bases. The CDR3 covers 14 residues. Trimming cost V 3 bases and J 3 bases; bases outside gene matches: 2. Germline CDR1 is DFQATT and CDR2 is SNEGSKA (reference sequence). The CDR3 loop reads CSASLAGVYNEQFF. In DNA, the CDR3 is TGCAGTGCTAGTCTAGCGGGAGTCTACAATGAGCAGTTCTTC.

Here the CDR3 DNA reads TGTGCCAGTAGTATCTCCGGGGTCTCCTACGAGCAGTACTTC. As protein: CASSISGVSYEQYF. This rearrangement joins TRBV19 to TRBJ2-7, with a tentative D call TRBD2 (5 bases). Germline V gene lookup returns CDR1 LNHDA and CDR2 SQIVND (reference sequence). This CDR3 region has 14 residues. V was trimmed by 3 bases and J by 0 bases, leaving 9 bases between them.